A selection of T cell receptor beta chains follows, all from one sample in a study of blood T cell repertoires in COVID-19. Assay used: immunoSEQ multiplex PCR; TCRdb lists only in-frame clones, some missing. The sample lists about 250,000 clones, about 88% occurring once. Material for sequencing was PBMCs or T cells enriched from blood (not recorded which). The receptor source for this set is a woman aged 45-60 years who had recovered from COVID-19. Each CDR3 is given with its conserved first and last residue. The D gene is left open where the match is weak. Clone size is given for some rows only: seen once, a few or many times, or a class if the clone is expanded.

V gene,D gene,CDR3 length,J gene,clone size,CDR3 protein,CDR3 DNA
TRBV19,.,16,TRBJ1-5,.,CASSISASSSNQPQHF,TGTGCCAGTAGTATAAGCGCCAGCAGTAGCAATCAGCCCCAGCATTTT
TRBV5-1,TRBD1,12,TRBJ1-2,.,CASGTGGGGYTF,TGCGCCAGTGGAACAGGGGGCGGCGGCTACACCTTC
TRBV7-3,TRBD2,14,TRBJ2-3,.,CASSLWGRADTQYF,TGTGCCAGCAGCCTGTGGGGGAGGGCAGATACGCAGTATTTT
TRBV29-1,TRBD2,17,TRBJ2-2,once,CSVRGTPGLAGTGELFF,TGCAGCGTTAGAGGCACCCCGGGACTAGCGGGCACCGGGGAGCTGTTTTTT
TRBV27,.,14,TRBJ2-1,.,CASSSRDFGAEQFF,TGTGCCAGCAGTTCCCGGGACTTCGGAGCTGAGCAGTTCTTC
TRBV4-1,TRBD2,16,TRBJ2-1,.,CASSQAGTSVYNEQFF,TGCGCCAGCAGCCAAGCCGGGACTAGCGTCTACAATGAGCAGTTCTTC
TRBV7-2,.,15,TRBJ1-5,.,CASSLVGGQSQPQHF,TGTGCCAGCAGCTTAGTAGGTGGGCAGTCACAGCCCCAGCATTTT
TRBV5-1,TRBD2,17,TRBJ2-7,many,CASSLGLLGSGSSEQYF,TGCGCCAGCAGCTTGGGTCTTTTGGGTAGCGGGAGTAGCGAGCAGTACTTC
TRBV10-2,.,11,TRBJ1-1,.,CAIQAGTEAFF,TGCGCCATACAGGCCGGAACTGAAGCTTTCTTT
TRBV7-3,TRBD2,15,TRBJ2-7,once,CASSLSSGIPYEQYF,TGTGCCAGCAGCTTATCTAGCGGGATACCCTACGAGCAGTACTTC
TRBV19,TRBD1,15,TRBJ1-1,.,CASNDRAGGFTEAFF,TGTGCCAGTAATGACAGGGCAGGAGGGTTCACTGAAGCTTTCTTT
TRBV28,.,17,TRBJ1-2,.,CASSITGTGGSLSGYTF,TGTGCCAGCAGTATAACCGGGACTGGAGGTTCACTTAGCGGCTACACCTTC
TRBV20-1,TRBD1,15,TRBJ1-1,once,CSASWTGFGHTEAFF,TGCAGTGCTAGTTGGACAGGGTTCGGGCACACTGAAGCTTTCTTT
TRBV7-2,.,16,TRBJ2-1,.,CASSLEAGVSYNEQFF,TGTGCCAGCAGCTTAGAAGCCGGGGTCTCCTACAATGAGCAGTTCTTC
TRBV7-3,TRBD2,17,TRBJ2-3,.,CASREGGRGLGTDTQYF,TGTGCCAGCAGAGAAGGCGGGAGGGGTCTGGGCACAGATACGCAGTATTTT
TRBV7-2,.,16,TRBJ1-2,.,CASSSSIGQNFYGYTF,TGTGCCAGCAGCTCCTCTATAGGACAGAACTTTTATGGCTACACCTTC
TRBV19,.,14,TRBJ1-1,.,CASITGRTNTEAFF,TGTGCCAGTATTACGGGGAGGACGAACACTGAAGCTTTCTTT
TRBV6-5,.,14,TRBJ1-3,.,CASRGRGIGNTIYF,TGTGCCAGCAGGGGGCGCGGGATCGGAAACACCATATATTTT
TRBV6-4,.,21,TRBJ2-3,.,CASSDPEAGQNFFESTDTQYF,TGTGCCAGCAGTGACCCAGAGGCGGGACAGAACTTCTTTGAAAGCACAGATACGCAGTATTTT
TRBV7-8,TRBD1,18,TRBJ1-1,.,CASSLATGVSGRRTEAFF,TGTGCCAGCAGCTTAGCAACAGGGGTGTCTGGTCGACGTACTGAAGCTTTCTTT
TRBV19,.,15,TRBJ2-7,.,CASSMGHGGTYEQYF,TGTGCCAGTAGTATGGGCCACGGGGGTACCTACGAGCAGTACTTC
TRBV5-1,.,13,TRBJ2-7,.,CASSASGNYEQYF,TGCGCCAGCAGCGCCAGCGGAAACTACGAGCAGTACTTC
TRBV6-6,TRBD1,14,TRBJ1-1,.,CASFVQGEGTEAFF,TGTGCCAGCTTCGTCCAGGGGGAAGGCACTGAAGCTTTCTTT
TRBV3-1/TRBV3-2,.,15,TRBJ2-7,.,CASSRNPGLSYEQYF,TGTGCCAGCAGTCGAAACCCGGGACTTTCCTACGAGCAGTACTTC
TRBV14,TRBD2,17,TRBJ2-1,.,CASSQPQLAGGYNEQFF,TGTGCCAGCAGCCAACCCCAACTAGCGGGGGGCTACAATGAGCAGTTCTTC
TRBV28,TRBD2,14,TRBJ2-3,once,CASSTGGSPDTQYF,TGTGCCAGCAGTACCGGGGGGTCCCCAGATACGCAGTATTTT
TRBV7-2,TRBD2,16,TRBJ2-1,.,CASSLVAGVGRNEQFF,TGTGCCAGCAGCCTAGTAGCGGGAGTAGGGCGGAATGAGCAGTTCTTC
TRBV7-2,TRBD1,14,TRBJ1-2,.,CASSSGQGAFGYTF,TGTGCCAGCAGCAGCGGACAGGGTGCCTTCGGCTACACCTTC
TRBV7-9,.,11,TRBJ2-1,.,CASSDHYEQFF,TGTGCCAGCAGCGACCACTACGAGCAGTTCTTC
TRBV20-1,TRBD1,17,TRBJ1-5,.,CSASKDIGTGYNQPQHF,TGCAGTGCTAGTAAAGACATAGGGACAGGGTACAATCAGCCCCAGCATTTT
TRBV7-9,TRBD1,16,TRBJ1-1,.,CASSFRGLGVNTEAFF,TGTGCCAGCAGCTTTAGGGGGCTCGGGGTGAACACTGAAGCTTTCTTT
TRBV9,TRBD1,14,TRBJ2-7,once,CASSKETGIYEQYF,TGTGCCAGCAGCAAGGAGACAGGGATCTACGAGCAGTACTTC
TRBV30,.,13,TRBJ1-1,few,CAWLGVRGIEAFF,TGTGCCTGGCTGGGAGTTAGGGGGATTGAAGCTTTCTTT
TRBV6-5,TRBD1,15,TRBJ1-2,.,CASSYSGRGDYGYTF,TGTGCCAGCAGTTACTCAGGCAGGGGGGACTATGGCTACACCTTC
TRBV29-1,TRBD1,13,TRBJ1-2,.,CSVRDRIDYGYTF,TGCAGCGTTAGGGACAGGATCGACTATGGCTACACCTTC
TRBV7-9,.,13,TRBJ2-3,.,CASSLLVADTQYF,TGTGCCAGCAGCTTACTCGTCGCAGATACGCAGTATTTT
TRBV25-1,.,13,TRBJ2-5,.,CASSVTDFLAQYF,TGTGCCAGCAGTGTAACTGACTTTTTGGCCCAGTACTTC
TRBV7-6,.,17,TRBJ2-1,.,CASSLVGAGATYNEQFF,TGTGCCAGCAGCTTGGTGGGGGCGGGGGCTACCTACAATGAGCAGTTCTTC
TRBV7-3,.,15,TRBJ2-5,.,CASSFGSGSQETQYF,TGTGCCAGCAGCTTTGGGAGCGGGTCCCAAGAGACCCAGTACTTC
TRBV6-6,TRBD2,13,TRBJ2-5,.,CASRAGGQETQYF,TGTGCCAGCAGGGCGGGAGGGCAAGAGACCCAGTACTTC
TRBV6-5,TRBD1,15,TRBJ1-1,.,CASSYSRTGGSEAFF,TGTGCCAGCAGTTACTCGAGGACAGGAGGGTCTGAAGCTTTCTTT
TRBV4-3,TRBD1,14,TRBJ1-4,.,CASSQDYRGEKLFF,TGCGCCAGCAGCCAAGATTACAGGGGCGAAAAACTGTTTTTT
TRBV7-2,.,14,TRBJ2-1,once,CASSLVDERNEQFF,TGTGCCAGCAGCTTAGTAGACGAGCGCAATGAGCAGTTCTTC
TRBV6-2/TRBV6-3,.,14,TRBJ1-2,.,CASSPISQRYGYTF,TGTGCCAGCAGTCCCATATCCCAGAGGTATGGCTACACCTTC
TRBV7-2,TRBD1,15,TRBJ2-1,few,CASSLGQGYYNEQFF,TGTGCCAGCAGCTTAGGACAGGGATACTACAATGAGCAGTTCTTC
TRBV7-9,.,15,TRBJ1-4,.,CASSLTSATNEKLFF,TGTGCCAGCAGCTTAACAAGTGCAACTAATGAAAAACTGTTTTTT
TRBV5-4,TRBD2,17,TRBJ2-4,once,CASSFWGRGSAKNIQYF,TGTGCCAGCAGCTTTTGGGGGAGGGGTAGTGCCAAAAACATTCAGTACTTC
TRBV5-1,.,16,TRBJ2-5,.,CASSRAGLSSGETQYF,TGCGCCAGCAGCAGGGCCGGACTATCTTCGGGGGAGACCCAGTACTTC
TRBV7-2,.,13,TRBJ2-1,.,CASSLAVASEQFF,TGTGCCAGCAGCTTAGCCGTAGCCTCTGAGCAGTTCTTC
TRBV7-2,.,12,TRBJ2-3,.,CASSLSGDTQYF,TGTGCCAGCAGCTTATCGGGAGATACGCAGTATTTT
TRBV7-3,TRBD1,16,TRBJ2-1,.,CASSSRGQGGYNEQFF,TGTGCCAGCAGCTCTCGAGGACAGGGGGGCTACAATGAGCAGTTCTTC
TRBV3-1/TRBV3-2,TRBD1,14,TRBJ1-4,.,CASSLDRVREKLFF,TGTGCCAGCAGCCTCGACAGGGTTCGGGAAAAACTGTTTTTT
TRBV19,.,13,TRBJ1-4,.,CASRGTKNEKLFF,TGTGCCAGTAGGGGGACTAAGAATGAAAAACTGTTTTTT
TRBV28,.,12,TRBJ1-1,.,CASTTLRGEAFF,TGTGCCAGCACCACATTGAGAGGGGAAGCTTTCTTT